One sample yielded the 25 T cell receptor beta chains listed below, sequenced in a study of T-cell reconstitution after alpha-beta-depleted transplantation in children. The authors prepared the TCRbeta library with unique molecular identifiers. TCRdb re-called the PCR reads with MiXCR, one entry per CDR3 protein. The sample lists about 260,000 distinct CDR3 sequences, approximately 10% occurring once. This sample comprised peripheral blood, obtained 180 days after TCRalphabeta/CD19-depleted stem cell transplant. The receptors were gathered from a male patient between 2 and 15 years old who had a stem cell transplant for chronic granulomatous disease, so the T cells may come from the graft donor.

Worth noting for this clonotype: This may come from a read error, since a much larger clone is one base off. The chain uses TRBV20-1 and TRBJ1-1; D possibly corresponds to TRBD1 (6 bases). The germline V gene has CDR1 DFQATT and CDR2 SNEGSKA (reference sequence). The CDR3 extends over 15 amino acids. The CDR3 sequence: CSARDPVRGSDESFF. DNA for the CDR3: TGCAGTGCTAGAGATCCGGTCAGGGGAAGCGATGAATCTTTCTTT.

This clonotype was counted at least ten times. The CDR3 loop is CSANAYGANVLTF. Written as DNA, the CDR3 is TGCAGTGCTAATGCATATGGGGCCAACGTCCTGACTTTC. The chain has TRBV20-1 and TRBJ2-6, with D uncertain. The V gene lost 4 bases and the J gene lost 3 bases, with 7 bases spanning the gap. This CDR3 has 13 residues. Germline values: CDR1 DFQATT, CDR2 SNEGSKA (reference sequence).

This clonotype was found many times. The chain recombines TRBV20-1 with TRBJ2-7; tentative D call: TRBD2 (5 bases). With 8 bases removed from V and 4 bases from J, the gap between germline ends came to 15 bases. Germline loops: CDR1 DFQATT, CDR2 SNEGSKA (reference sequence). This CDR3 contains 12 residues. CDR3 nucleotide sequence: TGCAGTCTAGAGTCACGGACTTACGAGCAGTACTTC. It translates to CSLESRTYEQYF.

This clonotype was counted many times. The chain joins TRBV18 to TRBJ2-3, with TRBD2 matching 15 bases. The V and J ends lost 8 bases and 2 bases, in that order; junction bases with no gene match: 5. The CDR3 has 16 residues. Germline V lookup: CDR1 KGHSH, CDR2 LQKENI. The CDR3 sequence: CASTGTSGGNTDTQYF. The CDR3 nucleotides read TGTGCCAGCACCGGGACTAGCGGGGGGAACACAGATACGCAGTATTTT.

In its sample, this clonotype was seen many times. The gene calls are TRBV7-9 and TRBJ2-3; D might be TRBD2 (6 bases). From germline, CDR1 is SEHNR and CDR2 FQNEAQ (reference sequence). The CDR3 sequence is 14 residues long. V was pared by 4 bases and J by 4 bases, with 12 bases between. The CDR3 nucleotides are TGTGCCAGCAGCTCGGGAGTTTATGCAGATACGCAGTATTTT. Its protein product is CASSSGVYADTQYF.

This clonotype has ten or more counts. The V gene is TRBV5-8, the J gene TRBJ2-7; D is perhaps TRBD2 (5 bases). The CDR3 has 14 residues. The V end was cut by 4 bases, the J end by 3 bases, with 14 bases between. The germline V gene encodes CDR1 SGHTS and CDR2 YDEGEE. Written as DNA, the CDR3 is TGTGCCAGCAGCCTCCCGGGGTTGGACTACGAGCAGTACTTC. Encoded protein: CASSLPGLDYEQYF.

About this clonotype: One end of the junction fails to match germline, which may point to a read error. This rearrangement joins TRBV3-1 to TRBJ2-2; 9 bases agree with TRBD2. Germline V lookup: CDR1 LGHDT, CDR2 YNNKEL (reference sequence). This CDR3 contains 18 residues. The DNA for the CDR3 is TGTGCCACCAGCCAAGGGCCTGGACTAGCGAGCGACACCGGGGAGCTGTTTTTT. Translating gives CATSQGPGLASDTGELFF.

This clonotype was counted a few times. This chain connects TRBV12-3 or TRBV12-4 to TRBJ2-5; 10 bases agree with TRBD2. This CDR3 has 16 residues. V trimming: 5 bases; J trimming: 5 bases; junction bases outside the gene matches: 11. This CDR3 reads CASSDPLAGGGETQYF. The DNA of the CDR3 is TGTGCCAGCAGTGACCCTTTAGCGGGAGGAGGGGAGACCCAGTACTTC.

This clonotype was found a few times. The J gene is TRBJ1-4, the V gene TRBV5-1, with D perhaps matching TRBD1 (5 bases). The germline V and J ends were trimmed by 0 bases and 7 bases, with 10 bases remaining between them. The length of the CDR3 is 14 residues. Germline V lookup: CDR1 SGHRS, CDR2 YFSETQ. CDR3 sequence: CASSLETASEKLFF. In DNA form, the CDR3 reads TGCGCCAGCAGCTTGGAGACAGCCTCTGAAAAACTGTTTTTT. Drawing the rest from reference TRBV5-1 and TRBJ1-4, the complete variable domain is KAGVTQTPRYLIKTRGQQVTLSCSPISGHRSVSWYQQTPGQGLQFLFEYFSETQRNKGNFPGRFSGRQFSNSRSEMNVSTLELGDSALYLCASSLETASEKLFFGSGTQLSVL.

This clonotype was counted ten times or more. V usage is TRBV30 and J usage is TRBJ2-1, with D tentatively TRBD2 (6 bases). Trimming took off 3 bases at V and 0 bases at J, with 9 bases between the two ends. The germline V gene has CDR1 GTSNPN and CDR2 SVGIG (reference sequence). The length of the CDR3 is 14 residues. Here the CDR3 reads CAWRAGRSYNEQFF. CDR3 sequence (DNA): TGTGCCTGGAGAGCGGGCCGCTCCTACAATGAGCAGTTCTTC.

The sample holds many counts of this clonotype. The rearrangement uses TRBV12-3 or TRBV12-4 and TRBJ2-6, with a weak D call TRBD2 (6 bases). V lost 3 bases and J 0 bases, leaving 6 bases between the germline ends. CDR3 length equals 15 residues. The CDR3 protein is CASSLRGSGANVLTF. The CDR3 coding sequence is TGTGCCAGCAGTTTGCGGGGCTCTGGGGCCAACGTCCTGACTTTC.

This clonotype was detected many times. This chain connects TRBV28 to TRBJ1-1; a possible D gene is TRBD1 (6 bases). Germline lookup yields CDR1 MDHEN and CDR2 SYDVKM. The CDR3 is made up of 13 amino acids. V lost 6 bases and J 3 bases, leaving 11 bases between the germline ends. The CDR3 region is CASSPTGHTEAFF. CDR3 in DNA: TGTGCCAGCAGCCCAACAGGGCACACTGAAGCTTTCTTT.

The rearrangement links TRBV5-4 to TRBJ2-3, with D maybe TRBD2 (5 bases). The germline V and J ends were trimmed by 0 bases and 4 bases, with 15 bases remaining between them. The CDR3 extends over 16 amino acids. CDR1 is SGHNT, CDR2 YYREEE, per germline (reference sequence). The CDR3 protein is CASSLAKGVNADTQYF. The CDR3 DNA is TGTGCCAGCAGCTTGGCGAAGGGAGTAAACGCAGATACGCAGTATTTT.

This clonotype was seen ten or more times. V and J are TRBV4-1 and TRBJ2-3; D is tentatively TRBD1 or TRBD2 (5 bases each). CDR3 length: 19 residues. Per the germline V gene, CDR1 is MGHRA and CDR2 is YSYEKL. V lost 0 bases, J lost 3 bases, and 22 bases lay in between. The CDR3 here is CASSQDSSRGGVRTDTQYF. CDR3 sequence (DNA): TGCGCCAGCAGCCAAGATTCTAGCCGGGGCGGCGTTCGGACAGATACGCAGTATTTT.

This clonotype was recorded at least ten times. CDR3 in amino acids: CASCVGNQPQHF. The CDR3 nucleotides are TGTGCCAGCTGCGTGGGTAATCAGCCCCAGCATTTT. V usage is TRBV12-3 or TRBV12-4 and J usage is TRBJ1-5; unclear D gene. The CDR3 has 12 amino acids. V was shortened by 8 bases and J by 4 bases, with 9 bases between the two germline ends.

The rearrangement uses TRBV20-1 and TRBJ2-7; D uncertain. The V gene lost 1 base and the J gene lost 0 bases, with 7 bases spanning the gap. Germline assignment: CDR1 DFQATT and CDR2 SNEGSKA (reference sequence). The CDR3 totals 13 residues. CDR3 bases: TGCAGTGCTAGAGGGAATCCCTCCTACGAGCAGTACTTC. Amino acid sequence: CSARGNPSYEQYF.

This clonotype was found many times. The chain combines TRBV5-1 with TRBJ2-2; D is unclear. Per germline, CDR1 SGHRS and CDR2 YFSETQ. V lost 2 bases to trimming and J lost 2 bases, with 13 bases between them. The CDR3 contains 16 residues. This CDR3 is CASSLISLGNTGELFF. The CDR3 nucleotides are TGCGCCAGCAGCTTAATTAGTCTGGGAAACACCGGGGAGCTGTTTTTT.

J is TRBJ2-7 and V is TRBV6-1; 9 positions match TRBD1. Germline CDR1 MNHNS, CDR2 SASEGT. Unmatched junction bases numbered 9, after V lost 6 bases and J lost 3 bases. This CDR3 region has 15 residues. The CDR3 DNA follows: TGTGCCAGCAGCTCAGACAGGGGGACTATCTACGAGCAGTACTTC. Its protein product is CASSSDRGTIYEQYF.

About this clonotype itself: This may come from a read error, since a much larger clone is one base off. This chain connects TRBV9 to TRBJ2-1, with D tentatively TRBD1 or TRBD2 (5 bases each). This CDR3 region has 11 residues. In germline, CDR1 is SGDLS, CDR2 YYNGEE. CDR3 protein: CASSGGNEQSF. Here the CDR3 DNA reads TGTGCCAGCAGCGGGGGGAATGAGCAGTCCTTC.

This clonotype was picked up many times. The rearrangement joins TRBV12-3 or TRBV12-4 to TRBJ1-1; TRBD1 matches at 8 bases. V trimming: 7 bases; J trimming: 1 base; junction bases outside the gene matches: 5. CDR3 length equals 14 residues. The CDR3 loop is CASTKDRENTEAFF. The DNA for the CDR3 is TGTGCCAGCACTAAGGACAGGGAGAACACTGAAGCTTTCTTT.

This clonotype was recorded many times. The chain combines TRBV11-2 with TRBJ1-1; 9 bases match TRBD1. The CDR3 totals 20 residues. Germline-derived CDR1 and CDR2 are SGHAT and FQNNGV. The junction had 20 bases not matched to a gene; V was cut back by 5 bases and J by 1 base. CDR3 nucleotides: TGTGCCAGCAGCCGTATCGGGACAGGGTATTACGTATTAGAGAACACTGAAGCTTTCTTT. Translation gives CASSRIGTGYYVLENTEAFF.

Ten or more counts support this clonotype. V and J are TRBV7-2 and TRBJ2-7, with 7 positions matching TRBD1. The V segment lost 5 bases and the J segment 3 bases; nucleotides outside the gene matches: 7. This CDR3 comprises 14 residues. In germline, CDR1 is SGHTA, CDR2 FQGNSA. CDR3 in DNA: TGTGCCAGCAGCACAACAGGGACAGTCTACGAGCAGTACTTC. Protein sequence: CASSTTGTVYEQYF.

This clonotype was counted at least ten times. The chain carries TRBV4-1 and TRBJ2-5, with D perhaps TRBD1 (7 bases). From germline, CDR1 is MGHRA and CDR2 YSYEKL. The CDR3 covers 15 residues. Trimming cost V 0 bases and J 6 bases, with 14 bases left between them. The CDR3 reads CASSQEQEGAKTQYF. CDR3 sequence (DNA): TGCGCCAGCAGCCAAGAACAGGAGGGGGCTAAGACCCAGTACTTC.

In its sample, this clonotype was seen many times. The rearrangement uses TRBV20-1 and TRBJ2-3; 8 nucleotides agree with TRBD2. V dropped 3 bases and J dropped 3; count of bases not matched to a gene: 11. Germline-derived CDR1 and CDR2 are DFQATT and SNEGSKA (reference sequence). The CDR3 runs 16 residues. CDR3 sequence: CSARSSGSSRTDTQYF. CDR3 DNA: TGCAGTGCTAGGTCGAGCGGGAGTTCGAGGACAGATACGCAGTATTTT.

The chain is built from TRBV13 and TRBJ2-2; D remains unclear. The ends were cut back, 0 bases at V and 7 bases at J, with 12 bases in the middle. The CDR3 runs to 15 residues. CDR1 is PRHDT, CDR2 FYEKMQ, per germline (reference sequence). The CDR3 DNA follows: TGTGCCAGCAGCTTAGGTGCCCCAACTCGCGGGGAGCTGTTTTTT. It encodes CASSLGAPTRGELFF. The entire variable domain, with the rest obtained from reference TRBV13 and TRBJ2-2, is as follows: AAGVIQSPRHLIKEKRETATLKCYPIPRHDTVYWYQQGPGQDPQFLISFYEKMQSDKGSIPDRFSAQQFSDYHSELNMSSLELGDSALYFCASSLGAPTRGELFFGEGSRLTVL.